This T cell receptor (beta chain) appears in the sequencing data of a study of blood T cell repertoires in COVID-19. The CDR3 spans 16 residues. Germline V CDR1 and CDR2: SEHNR, FQNEAQ (reference sequence). The V segment lost 2 bases and the J segment 5 bases; nucleotides outside the gene matches: 6. Produced via immunoSEQ multiplex PCR; TCRdb's table is partial and in-frame only. Altogether 87,000 or so clones are present, about 89% being singletons, with the ten largest covering approximately 8%. This receptor was taken from a human donor with acute or convalescent COVID-19. The donor label of this sample is uncertain. The V gene is TRBV7-9, the J gene TRBJ1-5; 10 nucleotides match TRBD1. The sequenced sample consisted of peripheral blood. CDR3 nucleotide sequence: TGTGCCAGCAGCTTACTAGGACAGGGGGGGTATCAGCCCCAGCATTTT. Amino acids: CASSLLGQGGYQPQHF.